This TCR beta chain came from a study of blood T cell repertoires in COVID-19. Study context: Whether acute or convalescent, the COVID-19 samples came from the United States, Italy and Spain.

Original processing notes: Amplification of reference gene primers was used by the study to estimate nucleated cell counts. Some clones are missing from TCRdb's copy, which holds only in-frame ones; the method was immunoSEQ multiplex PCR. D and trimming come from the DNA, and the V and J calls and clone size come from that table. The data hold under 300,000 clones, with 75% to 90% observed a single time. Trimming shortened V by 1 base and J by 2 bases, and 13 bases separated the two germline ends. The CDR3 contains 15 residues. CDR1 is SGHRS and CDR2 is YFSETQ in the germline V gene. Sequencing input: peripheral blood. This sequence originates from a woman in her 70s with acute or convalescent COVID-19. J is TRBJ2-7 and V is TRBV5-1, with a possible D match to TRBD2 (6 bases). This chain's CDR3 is CASSLNVGEAYEQYF. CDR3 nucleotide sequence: TGCGCCAGCAGCTTGAATGTAGGGGAGGCCTACGAGCAGTACTTC.